A selection of T cell receptor beta chains follows, all from one sample in a study of shared clonotypes between healthy human individuals. The repertoire was sequenced with immunoSEQ multiplex PCR; TCRdb's copy has only in-frame clones and lacks some. Of 850,000 to 1,100,000 clones in the sample, roughly 80% were seen once. Source material: memory CD4+ T cells from PBMCs. The receptors originated from a man between 18 and 29 years old in good health. Some clones in this sample may be carry-over from other donors' samples. Each CDR3 is given with its conserved first and last residue. Each record gives: V gene, clone size, J gene, D gene, CDR3 DNA, CDR3 protein. A D gene is named only where the DNA matches it firmly. Expanded clones get a size class; other rows say once, few or many, or leave the size out.

V gene: TRBV21-1
clone size: -
J gene: TRBJ1-5
D gene: -
CDR3 DNA: TGTGCCAGCAGCAATTGGAGGGTCAATCAGCCCCAGCATTTT
CDR3 protein: CASSNWRVNQPQHF

V gene: TRBV7-2
clone size: -
J gene: TRBJ2-5
D gene: TRBD1
CDR3 DNA: TGTGCCAGCGCTGCTAGAGACAGGGAGGAGACCCAGTACTTC
CDR3 protein: CASAARDREETQYF

V gene: TRBV18
clone size: -
J gene: TRBJ1-1
D gene: -
CDR3 DNA: TGTGCCAGCTCACGGGTACAGGGATCGGACACTGAAGCTTTCTTT
CDR3 protein: CASSRVQGSDTEAFF

V gene: TRBV27
clone size: -
J gene: TRBJ2-1
D gene: TRBD1
CDR3 DNA: TGTGCCAGCATCCGGTACCAGGGGGCGACTGTTGAGCAGTTCTTC
CDR3 protein: CASIRYQGATVEQFF

V gene: TRBV9
clone size: few
J gene: TRBJ2-2
D gene: TRBD2
CDR3 DNA: TGTGCCAGCAGCGCGAGGCGGGAGGCCGACCGGGAGCTGTTTTTT
CDR3 protein: CASSARREADRELFF

V gene: TRBV6-4
clone size: -
J gene: TRBJ2-2
D gene: -
CDR3 DNA: TGTGCCAGCAGTGAACGCCCGGGGACCGGGGAGCTGTTTTTT
CDR3 protein: CASSERPGTGELFF

V gene: TRBV7-9
clone size: -
J gene: TRBJ1-1
D gene: TRBD1
CDR3 DNA: TGTGCCAGCAGCTTGGGACAGGGGACGAGGGAAGCTTTCTTT
CDR3 protein: CASSLGQGTREAFF

V gene: TRBV5-5
clone size: -
J gene: TRBJ2-2
D gene: TRBD1
CDR3 DNA: TGTGCCAGCAGTAGACCGGGACAGGGGGCCGGGGAGCTGTTTTTT
CDR3 protein: CASSRPGQGAGELFF

V gene: TRBV27
clone size: once
J gene: TRBJ1-2
D gene: -
CDR3 DNA: TGTGCCAGCAGTTTATTCGCAGGGAGGATCCGTGGCTACACCTTC
CDR3 protein: CASSLFAGRIRGYTF

V gene: TRBV5-1
clone size: -
J gene: TRBJ2-3
D gene: -
CDR3 DNA: TGCGCCAGCAGCTTCCCGCAGGGAGCGCAAGATACGCAGTATTTT
CDR3 protein: CASSFPQGAQDTQYF

V gene: TRBV19
clone size: -
J gene: TRBJ2-7
D gene: -
CDR3 DNA: TGTGCCAGTAGCGAGACTAGTCGCCACGAGCAGTACTTC
CDR3 protein: CASSETSRHEQYF

V gene: TRBV7-3
clone size: few
J gene: TRBJ2-6
D gene: TRBD1
CDR3 DNA: TGTGCCAGCAGCCCCAGGGGGCCCATCTCTGGGGCCAACGTCCTGACTTTC
CDR3 protein: CASSPRGPISGANVLTF

V gene: TRBV28
clone size: -
J gene: TRBJ1-1
D gene: TRBD1
CDR3 DNA: TGTGCCAGCACCCACGCACCCCCCGGGACAGGGGAGGTAACTGAAGCTTTCTTT
CDR3 protein: CASTHAPPGTGEVTEAFF

V gene: TRBV7-9
clone size: -
J gene: TRBJ2-7
D gene: TRBD2
CDR3 DNA: TGTGCCAGCAGCCTGACTAGCGGGAGAGGCTACGAGCAGTACTTC
CDR3 protein: CASSLTSGRGYEQYF

V gene: TRBV5-8
clone size: -
J gene: TRBJ2-3
D gene: TRBD2
CDR3 DNA: TGTGCCAGCAGCTTGGCGCTAGCGGGGGCCGCTAGCACAGATACGCAGTATTTT
CDR3 protein: CASSLALAGAASTDTQYF

V gene: TRBV7-2
clone size: -
J gene: TRBJ2-7
D gene: -
CDR3 DNA: TGTGCCAGCAGCCCCGACTACGAGCAGTACTTC
CDR3 protein: CASSPDYEQYF

V gene: TRBV28
clone size: -
J gene: TRBJ2-2
D gene: -
CDR3 DNA: TGTGCCAGCAGTTTACAGGGAACCGGGGAGCTGTTTTTT
CDR3 protein: CASSLQGTGELFF

V gene: TRBV28
clone size: -
J gene: TRBJ1-5
D gene: -
CDR3 DNA: TGTGCCAGCAATATGTGGAATCAGCCCCAGCATTTT
CDR3 protein: CASNMWNQPQHF

V gene: TRBV5-8
clone size: -
J gene: TRBJ1-2
D gene: -
CDR3 DNA: TGTGCCAGCAGCTTGATTGTCAACTATGGCTACACCTTC
CDR3 protein: CASSLIVNYGYTF

V gene: TRBV7-8
clone size: -
J gene: TRBJ2-2
D gene: -
CDR3 DNA: TGTGCCAGCAGCTGGGTGAACGGGGAGCTGTTTTTT
CDR3 protein: CASSWVNGELFF

V gene: TRBV5-4
clone size: -
J gene: TRBJ1-1
D gene: TRBD1
CDR3 DNA: TGTGCCAGCAGCGCGACGGGACAGAAGAACACTGAAGCTTTCTTT
CDR3 protein: CASSATGQKNTEAFF

V gene: TRBV28
clone size: -
J gene: TRBJ1-5
D gene: -
CDR3 DNA: TGTGCCAGCAGTGGATCACTGTGGGGAGGGCAGCCCCAGCATTTT
CDR3 protein: CASSGSLWGGQPQHF

V gene: TRBV9
clone size: -
J gene: TRBJ2-1
D gene: -
CDR3 DNA: TGTGCCAGCAGCGTAGCTACTGGGCCCGGGGGGCAGTTCTTC
CDR3 protein: CASSVATGPGGQFF

V gene: TRBV5-5
clone size: -
J gene: TRBJ2-1
D gene: TRBD2
CDR3 DNA: TGTGCCAGCAGCTTGAGGCGGGAGCTCCGTGGACCTGAGCAGTTCTTC
CDR3 protein: CASSLRRELRGPEQFF

V gene: TRBV6-5
clone size: -
J gene: TRBJ1-5
D gene: -
CDR3 DNA: TGTGCCAGCAGTTACGGTCGGGGGGCTGGGCAGCCCCAGCATTTT
CDR3 protein: CASSYGRGAGQPQHF

V gene: TRBV28
clone size: -
J gene: TRBJ2-7
D gene: -
CDR3 DNA: TGTGCCAGCAGCCTGCCAGGGACGACGGAGCAGTACTTC
CDR3 protein: CASSLPGTTEQYF

V gene: TRBV28
clone size: once
J gene: TRBJ1-2
D gene: -
CDR3 DNA: TGTGCCAGCAGTTTAGGGCAGCTCCTTTATGGCTACACCTTC
CDR3 protein: CASSLGQLLYGYTF

V gene: TRBV28
clone size: once
J gene: TRBJ2-1
D gene: -
CDR3 DNA: TGTGCCAGCAGTAAAGGGGGATCCCCCTACAATGAGCAGTTCTTC
CDR3 protein: CASSKGGSPYNEQFF

V gene: TRBV28
clone size: -
J gene: TRBJ2-7
D gene: -
CDR3 DNA: TGTGCCAGCAGGGATGGGGGAGTTACCTACGAGCAGTACTTC
CDR3 protein: CASRDGGVTYEQYF

V gene: TRBV4-3
clone size: once
J gene: TRBJ2-2
D gene: -
CDR3 DNA: TGCGCCAGCAGCCAAGAGTCGATAGCGGCCAACACCGGGGAGCTGTTTTTT
CDR3 protein: CASSQESIAANTGELFF

V gene: TRBV29-1
clone size: -
J gene: TRBJ2-4
D gene: -
CDR3 DNA: TGCAGCGTTGTCGGGGTCGCCAAAAACATTCAGTACTTC
CDR3 protein: CSVVGVAKNIQYF

V gene: TRBV5-1
clone size: -
J gene: TRBJ2-2
D gene: TRBD1
CDR3 DNA: TGCGCCAGCAGCTGGGGACCGGGACAGGGGCCCGGGGAGCTGTTTTTT
CDR3 protein: CASSWGPGQGPGELFF

V gene: TRBV30
clone size: -
J gene: TRBJ2-5
D gene: -
CDR3 DNA: TGTGCCTGGAGTGCTAGGACTTTACAAGAGACCCAGTACTTC
CDR3 protein: CAWSARTLQETQYF

V gene: TRBV5-1
clone size: -
J gene: TRBJ1-1
D gene: TRBD1
CDR3 DNA: TGCGCCAGCAGCTTGGACAGGGGGAAGGTTAAGAACACTGAAGCTTTCTTT
CDR3 protein: CASSLDRGKVKNTEAFF

V gene: TRBV6-6
clone size: once
J gene: TRBJ1-4
D gene: -
CDR3 DNA: TGTGCCAGCAGTTCCCCTACGGAGGGTGAAAAACTGTTTTTT
CDR3 protein: CASSSPTEGEKLFF

V gene: TRBV5-4
clone size: -
J gene: TRBJ1-2
D gene: TRBD1
CDR3 DNA: TGTGCCAGCAGCTCAGGACAGGGTTTCCTTTATGGCTACACCTTC
CDR3 protein: CASSSGQGFLYGYTF

V gene: TRBV11-1
clone size: once
J gene: TRBJ2-7
D gene: -
CDR3 DNA: TGTGCCAGCAGCTTAGAGGTTGGCAACTACGAGCAGTACTTC
CDR3 protein: CASSLEVGNYEQYF

V gene: TRBV4-3
clone size: -
J gene: TRBJ2-7
D gene: -
CDR3 DNA: TGCGCCAGCAGCCGTACCGGGACACCGTACGAGCAGTACTTC
CDR3 protein: CASSRTGTPYEQYF

V gene: TRBV4-2
clone size: few
J gene: TRBJ1-1
D gene: -
CDR3 DNA: TGTGCCAGCAGCCAAGAGGGGGGGGCGGGTACTGAAGCTTTCTTT
CDR3 protein: CASSQEGGAGTEAFF

V gene: TRBV29-1
clone size: -
J gene: TRBJ2-2
D gene: TRBD2
CDR3 DNA: TGCAGCGTTGAAGGTTTTAGCGGGAGAACCGGGGAGCTGTTTTTT
CDR3 protein: CSVEGFSGRTGELFF

V gene: TRBV15
clone size: -
J gene: TRBJ1-1
D gene: -
CDR3 DNA: TGTGCCACCAGCAGAGCCGCGGGTCGAAACACTGAAGCTTTCTTT
CDR3 protein: CATSRAAGRNTEAFF

V gene: TRBV11-3
clone size: many
J gene: TRBJ2-2
D gene: TRBD2
CDR3 DNA: TGTGCCAGCAGCTTAGCGGCGGGAGGCACCGGGGAGCTGTTTTTT
CDR3 protein: CASSLAAGGTGELFF

V gene: TRBV5-1
clone size: -
J gene: TRBJ2-5
D gene: -
CDR3 DNA: TGCGCCAGCAGCTTGGGCCTCGTGAGGGAACAGACCCAGTACTTC
CDR3 protein: CASSLGLVREQTQYF

V gene: TRBV18
clone size: -
J gene: TRBJ1-5
D gene: TRBD1
CDR3 DNA: TGTGCCAGCTCATCCCAGGGGGGCAATCAGCCCCAGCATTTT
CDR3 protein: CASSSQGGNQPQHF

V gene: TRBV9
clone size: -
J gene: TRBJ1-3
D gene: TRBD1
CDR3 DNA: TGTGCCAGCAGCCCATCGACAGGGGGACACTCTGGAAACACCATATATTTT
CDR3 protein: CASSPSTGGHSGNTIYF

V gene: TRBV27
clone size: -
J gene: TRBJ1-4
D gene: -
CDR3 DNA: TGTGCCAGCAGTCCAACCCGGGACATGAGTGAAAAACTGTTTTTT
CDR3 protein: CASSPTRDMSEKLFF

V gene: TRBV6-5
clone size: -
J gene: TRBJ1-4
D gene: -
CDR3 DNA: TGTGCCAGCTCTGTAAGCCGGGGAGCTAATGAAAAACTGTTTTTT
CDR3 protein: CASSVSRGANEKLFF

V gene: TRBV4-3
clone size: -
J gene: TRBJ2-1
D gene: TRBD2
CDR3 DNA: TGCGCCAGCAGCCAAGATCTCGCTAGCGGGACACTATACAATGAGCAGTTCTTC
CDR3 protein: CASSQDLASGTLYNEQFF

V gene: TRBV6-6
clone size: few
J gene: TRBJ2-7
D gene: -
CDR3 DNA: TGTGCCAGCAGTTATAATGGGCCGGAGGATCCCTACGAGCAGTACTTC
CDR3 protein: CASSYNGPEDPYEQYF

V gene: TRBV29-1
clone size: -
J gene: TRBJ2-7
D gene: -
CDR3 DNA: TGCAGCGTTGATCGGGACGGGGAAGAGCAGTACTTC
CDR3 protein: CSVDRDGEEQYF

V gene: TRBV7-3
clone size: -
J gene: TRBJ2-7
D gene: -
CDR3 DNA: TGTGCCAGCAGCTTGGGTTCAGCTCACGAGCAGTACTTC
CDR3 protein: CASSLGSAHEQYF